Sequencing of this T cell receptor beta chain was carried out in a study of HIV-infected patients and healthy controls. This clonotype was seen at least ten times. The antigen is unknown. The repertoire came from unfractionated whole blood and reflected all unsorted peripheral T cells. Reverse transcription used about 510 ng RNA and constant-region primers for alpha and beta. Alpha and beta chain libraries were made separately by chain-specific third strand synthesis with multiplexing indices. TCRdb processed the 5' RACE reads anew with MiXCR; each CDR3 protein has one entry. In the table there are some 19,000 distinct CDR3 sequences, around 9.3% of which are singletons. Overall study results and limits: A major limitation was that merely sixteen HIV-infected individuals were processed. Diversity differences between study cohorts were not due to their slight age and sex differences. MAIT alpha-chain CDR3s were frequent in healthy controls, depleted in HIV+.

V lost 6 bases and J lost 2, with 17 bases in between. The length of the CDR3 is 15 residues. The TCR comes from an adult in good health. The chain joins TRBV12-3 or TRBV12-4 to TRBJ2-7; possibly TRBD2 for D (5 bases). Sequenced: blood. CDR3 coding DNA: TGTGCCAGCAGCCTAGGACTCCCCGGGGCCTACGAGCAGTACTTC. The encoded protein is CASSLGLPGAYEQYF.